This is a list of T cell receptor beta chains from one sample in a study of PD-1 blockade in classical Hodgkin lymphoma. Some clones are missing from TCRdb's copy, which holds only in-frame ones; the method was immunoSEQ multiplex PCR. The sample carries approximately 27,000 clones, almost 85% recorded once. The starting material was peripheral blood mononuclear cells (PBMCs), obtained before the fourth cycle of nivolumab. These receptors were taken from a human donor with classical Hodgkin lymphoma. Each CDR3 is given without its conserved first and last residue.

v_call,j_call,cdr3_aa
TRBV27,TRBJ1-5,ASTTVRGRQPQH
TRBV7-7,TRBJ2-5,ASSLLLETQY
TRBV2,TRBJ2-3,ASSERPIPQY
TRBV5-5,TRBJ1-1,ASAAEVDTEAF
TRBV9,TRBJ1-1,ASSVGVGGEAF
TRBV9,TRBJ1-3,ASSVVSGGTGNTIY
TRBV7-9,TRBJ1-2,ASSSPIPNYGYT
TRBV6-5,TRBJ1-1,ASNPGGRIRAEAF
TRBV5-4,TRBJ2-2,ASSLVLWGAGELF
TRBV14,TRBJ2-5,ASSQEVLNQETQY
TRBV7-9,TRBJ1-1,ASSLDPGTRAF
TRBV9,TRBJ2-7,ASSVSTGDGYEQY
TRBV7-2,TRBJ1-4,ASRRDRGGEKLF
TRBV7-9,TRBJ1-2,ASSTEGAGYGYT
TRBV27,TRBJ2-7,ASSFLQGGEQY
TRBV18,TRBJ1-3,ASSPGGPGNTIY
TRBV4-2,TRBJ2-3,ASSPRVLAGPISDTQY
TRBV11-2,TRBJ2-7,ASSTAGGEEQY
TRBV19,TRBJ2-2,ASSGWSSRTGELF
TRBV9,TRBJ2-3,ASSAGLGTDTQY
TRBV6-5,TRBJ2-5,ASSYSVLQYQETQY
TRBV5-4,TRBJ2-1,ASSLSGGTNNEQF
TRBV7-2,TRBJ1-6,ASSLESNSPLH
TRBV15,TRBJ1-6,ATSRDPGTYNSPLH
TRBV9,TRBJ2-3,ASSVENPWGGFTDTQY
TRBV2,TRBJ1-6,ASSEVANSPLH
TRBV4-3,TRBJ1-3,ASSQDRGYSGNTIY
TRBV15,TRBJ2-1,ATSRERQGSDEQF
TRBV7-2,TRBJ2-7,ASSLLGSEQY
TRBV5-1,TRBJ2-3,ASSGQGTDTQY
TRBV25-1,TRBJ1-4,ASSDPYEKLF
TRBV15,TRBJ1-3,ATSRDLMVSGNTIY
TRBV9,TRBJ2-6,ASSVDRGGLGANVLT
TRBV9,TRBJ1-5,ASGAGGSNQPQH
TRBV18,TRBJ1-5,ASSPRSSGNQPQH
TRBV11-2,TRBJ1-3,ASSLEPGNTIY
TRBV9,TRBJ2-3,ASSVGSDESTDTQY
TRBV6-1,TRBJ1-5,ASSGTGGFQPQH
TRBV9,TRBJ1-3,ASSPTGHSGNTIY
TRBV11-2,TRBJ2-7,ASSPDTAPFYEQY
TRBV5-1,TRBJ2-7,ASSPNGGVRGEQY
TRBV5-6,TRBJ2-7,ASSLLSYRVNEQY